This T cell receptor beta chain was captured in a study of T cell repertoires in cytomegalovirus infection. Study background: Public TCR beta signatures indicated both CMV infection and matching HLA type.

The sample holds many counts of this clonotype. Its specificity is unknown. J gave up 0 bases and V 4 bases, and 7 bases lay outside the gene matches. The CDR3 covers 17 residues. CDR1 is SEHNR, CDR2 FQNEAQ, per germline (reference sequence). Study-wide points: HLA-C-restricted TCR beta clonotypes specific for CMV led the ex vivo response. Carriage of CMV together with the relevant HLA was identifiable through cumulative public TCR beta family frequency.

TCRdb called the reads again in MiXCR, with one record for every CDR3 protein. Of hundreds of thousands of distinct CDR3 sequences listed, about a sixth are singletons. The rearrangement links TRBV7-9 to TRBJ2-7, with 12 bases fitting TRBD2. This receptor was identified in a human donor in good health (CMV status not recorded). Some clones in this sample may be carry-over from other donors' samples. The sequenced sample consisted of PBMCs. The CDR3 protein is CASSYRLAGASSYEQYF. CDR3 coding DNA: TGTGCCAGCAGCTATAGACTAGCGGGGGCGAGCTCCTACGAGCAGTACTTC.